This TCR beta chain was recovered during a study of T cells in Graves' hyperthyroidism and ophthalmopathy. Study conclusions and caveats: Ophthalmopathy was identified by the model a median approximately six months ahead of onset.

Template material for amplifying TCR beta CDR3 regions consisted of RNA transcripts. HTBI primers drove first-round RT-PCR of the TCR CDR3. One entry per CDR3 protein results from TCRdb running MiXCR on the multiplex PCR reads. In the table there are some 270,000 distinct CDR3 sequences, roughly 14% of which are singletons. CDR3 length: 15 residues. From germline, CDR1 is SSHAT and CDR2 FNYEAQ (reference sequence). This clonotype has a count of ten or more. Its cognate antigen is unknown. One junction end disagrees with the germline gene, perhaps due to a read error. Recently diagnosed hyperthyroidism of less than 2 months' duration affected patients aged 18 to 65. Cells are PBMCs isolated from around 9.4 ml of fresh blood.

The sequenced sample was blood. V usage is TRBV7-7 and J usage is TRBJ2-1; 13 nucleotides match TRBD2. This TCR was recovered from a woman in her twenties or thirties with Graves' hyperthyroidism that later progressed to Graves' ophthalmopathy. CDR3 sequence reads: CASSGGTSGIYEQFF. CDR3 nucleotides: TGTGCTAGCAGCGGGGGGACTAGCGGGATCTATGAGCAGTTCTTC.